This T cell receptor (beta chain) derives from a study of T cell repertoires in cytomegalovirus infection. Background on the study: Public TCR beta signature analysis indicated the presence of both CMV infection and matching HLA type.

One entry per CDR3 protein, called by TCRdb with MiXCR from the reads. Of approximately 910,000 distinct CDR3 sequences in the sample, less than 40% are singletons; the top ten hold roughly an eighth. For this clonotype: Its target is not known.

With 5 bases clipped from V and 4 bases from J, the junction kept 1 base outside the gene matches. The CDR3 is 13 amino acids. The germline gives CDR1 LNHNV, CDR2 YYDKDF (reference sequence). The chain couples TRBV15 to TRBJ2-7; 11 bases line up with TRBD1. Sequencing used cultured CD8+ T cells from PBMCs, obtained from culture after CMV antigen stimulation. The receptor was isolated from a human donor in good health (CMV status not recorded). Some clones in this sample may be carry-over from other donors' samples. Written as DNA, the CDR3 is TGTGCCACCAGCGGGGACAGGGGGTACGAGCAGTACTTC. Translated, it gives CATSGDRGYEQYF.